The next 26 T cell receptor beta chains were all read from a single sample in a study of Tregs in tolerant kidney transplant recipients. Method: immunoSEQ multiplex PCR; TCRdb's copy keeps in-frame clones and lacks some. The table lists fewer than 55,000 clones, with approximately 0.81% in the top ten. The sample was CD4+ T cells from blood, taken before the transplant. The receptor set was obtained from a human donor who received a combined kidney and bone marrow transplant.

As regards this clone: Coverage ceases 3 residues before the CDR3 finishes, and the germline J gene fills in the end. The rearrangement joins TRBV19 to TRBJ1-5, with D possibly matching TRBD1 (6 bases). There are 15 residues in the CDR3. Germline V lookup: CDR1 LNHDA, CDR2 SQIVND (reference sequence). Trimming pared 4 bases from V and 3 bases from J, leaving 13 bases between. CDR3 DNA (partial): TGTGCCAGTAGTACCACAGGGTCGGACAATCAGCCC. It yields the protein CASSTTGSDNQP. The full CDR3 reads CASSTTGSDNQPQHF.

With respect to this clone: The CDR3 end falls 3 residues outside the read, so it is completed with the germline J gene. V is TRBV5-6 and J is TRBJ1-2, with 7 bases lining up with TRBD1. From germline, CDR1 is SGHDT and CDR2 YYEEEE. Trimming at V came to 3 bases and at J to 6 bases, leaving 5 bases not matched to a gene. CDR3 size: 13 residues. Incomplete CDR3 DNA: TGTGCCAGCAGCTATGGGACAGTGAATGGC. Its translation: CASSYGTVNG. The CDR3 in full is CASSYGTVNGYTF.

The CDR3 is CASTLTVAGANVLTF. The covered CDR3 bases are TGCGCCAGCACCTTAACCGTAGCTGGGGCCAACGTC. The chain recombines TRBV5-1 with TRBJ2-6, with D unclear. Sequencing ends 3 residues short of the CDR3 end; the germline J gene provides the rest. CDR3 length: 15 amino acids. Germline V gene lookup returns CDR1 SGHRS and CDR2 YFSETQ. The V end was cut by 6 bases, the J end by 2 bases, with 12 bases between.

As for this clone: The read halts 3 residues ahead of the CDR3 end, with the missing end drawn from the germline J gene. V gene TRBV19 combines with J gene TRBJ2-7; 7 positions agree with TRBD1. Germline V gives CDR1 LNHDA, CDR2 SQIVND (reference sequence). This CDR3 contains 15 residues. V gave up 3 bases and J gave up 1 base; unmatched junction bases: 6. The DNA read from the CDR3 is TGTGCCAGTAGTATGAAGGCGGACAGGTCCTACGAG. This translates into CASSMKADRSYE. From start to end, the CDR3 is CASSMKADRSYEQYF.

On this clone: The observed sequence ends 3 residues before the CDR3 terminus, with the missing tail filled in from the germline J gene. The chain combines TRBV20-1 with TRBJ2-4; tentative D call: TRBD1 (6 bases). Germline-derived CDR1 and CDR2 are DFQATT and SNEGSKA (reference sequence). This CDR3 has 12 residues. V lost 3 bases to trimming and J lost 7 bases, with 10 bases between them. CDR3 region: CSASNQGNIQYF. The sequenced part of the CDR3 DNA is TGCAGTGCTAGCAACCAGGGGAACATT.

The CDR3 sequence: CASSSSGGRTDTQYF. The CDR3 DNA, read in part, is TGTGCCAGCAGCTCCAGCGGGGGGCGCACAGATACG. V usage is TRBV7-6 and J usage is TRBJ2-3, with 9 bases identical to TRBD2. The read gets to within 3 residues of the CDR3 end, and the germline J gene fills in the rest. The V gene end was trimmed by 4 bases and the J gene end by 1 base; junction bases not matched to a gene: 3. CDR3 size: 15 residues. Germline V gene data show CDR1 as SGHVS and CDR2 as FNYEAQ.

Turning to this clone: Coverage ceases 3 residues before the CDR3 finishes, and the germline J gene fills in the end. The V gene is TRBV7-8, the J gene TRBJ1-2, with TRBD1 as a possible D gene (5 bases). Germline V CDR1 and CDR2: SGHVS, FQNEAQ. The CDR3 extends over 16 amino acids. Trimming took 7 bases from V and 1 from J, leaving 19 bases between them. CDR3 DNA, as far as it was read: TGTGCCAGCACCTCCTTGGGGGGGAATTATAACTATGGC. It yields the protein CASTSLGGNYNYG. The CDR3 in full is CASTSLGGNYNYGYTF.

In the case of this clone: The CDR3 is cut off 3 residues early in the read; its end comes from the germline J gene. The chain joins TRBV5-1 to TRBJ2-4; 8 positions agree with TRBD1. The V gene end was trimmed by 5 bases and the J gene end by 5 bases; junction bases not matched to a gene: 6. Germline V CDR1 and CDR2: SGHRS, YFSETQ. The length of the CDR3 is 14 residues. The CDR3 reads CASRRTGRENIQYF. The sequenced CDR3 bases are TGCGCCAGCAGGAGGACAGGGCGAGAAAACATT.

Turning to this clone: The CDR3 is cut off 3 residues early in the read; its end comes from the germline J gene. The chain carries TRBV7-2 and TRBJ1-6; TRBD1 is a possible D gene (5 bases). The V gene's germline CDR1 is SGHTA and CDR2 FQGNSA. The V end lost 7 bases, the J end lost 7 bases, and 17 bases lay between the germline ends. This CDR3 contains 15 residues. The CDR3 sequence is CASTQMGTSNSPLHF. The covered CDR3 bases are TGTGCCAGCACCCAAATGGGGACTTCGAATTCACCC.

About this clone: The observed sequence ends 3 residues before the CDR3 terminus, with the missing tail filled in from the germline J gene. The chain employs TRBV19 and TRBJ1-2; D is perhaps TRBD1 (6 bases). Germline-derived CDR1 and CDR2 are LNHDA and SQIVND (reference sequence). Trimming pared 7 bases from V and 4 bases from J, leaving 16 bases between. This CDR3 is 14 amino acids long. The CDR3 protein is CASTRSGAPYGYTF. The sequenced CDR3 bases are TGTGCCAGTACCAGGTCAGGGGCCCCCTATGGC.

CDR3 loop: CASSYSGARQYGNTIYF. The sequenced CDR3 bases are TGTGCCAGCAGTTACTCGGGGGCACGGCAGTATGGAAACACC. The chain carries TRBV6-2 or TRBV6-3 and TRBJ1-3; tentatively, D is TRBD1 (6 bases). The read ends 3 residues before the CDR3 terminus; that terminus is restored from the germline J gene. This CDR3 is built from 17 residues. CDR1 is MNHEY and CDR2 is SVGEGT in the germline V gene. Trimming took 0 bases from V and 3 from J, leaving 15 bases between them.

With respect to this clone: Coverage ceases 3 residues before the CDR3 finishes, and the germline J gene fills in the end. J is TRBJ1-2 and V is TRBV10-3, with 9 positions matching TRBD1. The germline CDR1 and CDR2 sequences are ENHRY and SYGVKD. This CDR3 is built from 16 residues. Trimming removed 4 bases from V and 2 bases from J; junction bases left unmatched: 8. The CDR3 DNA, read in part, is TGTGCCATCAGTGGGGGGGTGGACAGGGGCAACTATGGC. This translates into CAISGGVDRGNYG. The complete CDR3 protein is CAISGGVDRGNYGYTF.

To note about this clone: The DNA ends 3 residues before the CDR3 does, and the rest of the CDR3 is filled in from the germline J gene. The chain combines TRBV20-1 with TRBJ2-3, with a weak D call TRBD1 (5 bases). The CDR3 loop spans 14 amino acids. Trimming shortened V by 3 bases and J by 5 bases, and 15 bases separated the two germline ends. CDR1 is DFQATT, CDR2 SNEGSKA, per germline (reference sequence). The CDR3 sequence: CSASLGAQGDTQYF. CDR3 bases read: TGCAGTGCTAGTCTTGGGGCCCAGGGAGATACG.

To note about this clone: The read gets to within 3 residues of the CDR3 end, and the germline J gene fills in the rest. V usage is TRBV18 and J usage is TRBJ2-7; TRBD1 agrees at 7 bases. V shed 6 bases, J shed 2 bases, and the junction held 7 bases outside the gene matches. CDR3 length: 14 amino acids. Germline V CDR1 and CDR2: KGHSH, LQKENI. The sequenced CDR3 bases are TGTGCCAGCTCCCTAGGGGACAGACCCTACGAG. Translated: CASSLGDRPYE. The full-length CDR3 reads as CASSLGDRPYEQYF.

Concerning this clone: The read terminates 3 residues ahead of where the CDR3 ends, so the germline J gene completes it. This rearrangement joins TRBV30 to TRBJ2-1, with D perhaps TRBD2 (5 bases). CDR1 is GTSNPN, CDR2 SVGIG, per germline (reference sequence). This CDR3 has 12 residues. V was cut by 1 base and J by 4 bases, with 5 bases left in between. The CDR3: CAWSGTYNEQFF. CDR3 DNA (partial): TGTGCCTGGAGTGGGACTTACAATGAG.

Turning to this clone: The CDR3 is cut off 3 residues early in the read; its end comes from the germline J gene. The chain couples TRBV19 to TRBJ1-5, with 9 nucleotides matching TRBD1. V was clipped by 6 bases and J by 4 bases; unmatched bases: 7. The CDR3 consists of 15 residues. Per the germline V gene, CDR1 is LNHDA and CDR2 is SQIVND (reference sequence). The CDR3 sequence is CASRTGGTGNQPQHF. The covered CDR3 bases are TGTGCCAGTAGGACAGGGGGTACCGGAAATCAGCCC.

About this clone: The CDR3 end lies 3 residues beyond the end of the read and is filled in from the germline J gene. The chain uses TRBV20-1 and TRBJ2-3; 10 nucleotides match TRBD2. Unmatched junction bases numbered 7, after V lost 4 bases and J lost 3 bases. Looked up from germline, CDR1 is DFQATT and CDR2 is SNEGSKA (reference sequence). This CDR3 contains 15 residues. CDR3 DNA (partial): TGCAGTGCTACATACCCTAGCGGGGGAACAGATACG. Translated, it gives CSATYPSGGTDT. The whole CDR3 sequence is CSATYPSGGTDTQYF.

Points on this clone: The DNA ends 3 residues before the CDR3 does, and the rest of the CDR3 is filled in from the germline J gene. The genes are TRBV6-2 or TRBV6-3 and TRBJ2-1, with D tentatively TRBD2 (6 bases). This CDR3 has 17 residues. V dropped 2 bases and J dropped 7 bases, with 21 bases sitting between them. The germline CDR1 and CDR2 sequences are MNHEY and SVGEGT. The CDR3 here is CASSYTWGTAGLNEQFF. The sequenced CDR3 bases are TGTGCCAGCAGTTACACGTGGGGGACTGCGGGGTTGAATGAG.

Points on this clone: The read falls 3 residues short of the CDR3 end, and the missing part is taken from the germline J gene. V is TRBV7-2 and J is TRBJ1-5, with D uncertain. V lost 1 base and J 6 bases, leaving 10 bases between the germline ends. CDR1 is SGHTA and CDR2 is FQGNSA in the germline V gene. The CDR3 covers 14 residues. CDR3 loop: CASSLDAGSQPQHF. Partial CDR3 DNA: TGTGCCAGCAGCTTAGACGCGGGGAGTCAGCCC.

The CDR3 bases that were read are TGTGCCAGCAGTGCCTACTCGGATACG. The encoded protein is CASSAYSDT. Given in full, the CDR3 is CASSAYSDTQYF. This chain links TRBV6-1 with TRBJ2-3, with D unresolved. The read ends 3 residues shy of where the CDR3 ends; the end is completed using the germline J gene. Germline V gene data show CDR1 as MNHNS and CDR2 as SASEGT. V lost 4 bases to trimming and J lost 6 bases, with 8 bases between them. The CDR3 totals 12 residues.

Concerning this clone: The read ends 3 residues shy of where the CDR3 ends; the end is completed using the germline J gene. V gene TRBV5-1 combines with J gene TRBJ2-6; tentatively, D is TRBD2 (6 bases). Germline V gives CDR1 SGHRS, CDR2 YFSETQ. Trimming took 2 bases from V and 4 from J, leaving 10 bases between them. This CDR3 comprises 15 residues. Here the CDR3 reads CASSFGGPGANVLTF. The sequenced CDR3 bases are TGCGCCAGCAGCTTCGGGGGACCCGGGGCCAACGTC.

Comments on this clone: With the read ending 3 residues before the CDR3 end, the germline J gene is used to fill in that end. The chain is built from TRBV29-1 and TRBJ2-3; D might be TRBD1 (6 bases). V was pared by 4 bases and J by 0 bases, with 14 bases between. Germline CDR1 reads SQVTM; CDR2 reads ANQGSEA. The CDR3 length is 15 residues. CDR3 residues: CSVVGHRDSTDTQYF. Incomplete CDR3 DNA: TGCAGCGTTGTGGGACACAGGGATAGCACAGATACG.

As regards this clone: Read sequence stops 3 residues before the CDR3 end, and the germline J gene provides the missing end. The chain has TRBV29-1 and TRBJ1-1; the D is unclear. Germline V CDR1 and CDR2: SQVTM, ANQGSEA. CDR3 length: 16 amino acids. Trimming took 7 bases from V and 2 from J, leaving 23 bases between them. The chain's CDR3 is CSGWVAGRRANTEAFF. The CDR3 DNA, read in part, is TGCAGCGGGTGGGTGGCAGGTAGAAGAGCTAACACTGAA.

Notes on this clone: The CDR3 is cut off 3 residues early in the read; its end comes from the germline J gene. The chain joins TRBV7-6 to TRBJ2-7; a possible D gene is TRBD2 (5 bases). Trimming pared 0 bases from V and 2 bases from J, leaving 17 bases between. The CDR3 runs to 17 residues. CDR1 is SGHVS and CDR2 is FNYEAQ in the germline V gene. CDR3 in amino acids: CASSLAGRGKGTYEQYF. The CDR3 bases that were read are TGTGCCAGCAGCTTAGCGGGTCGGGGTAAAGGTACCTACGAG.

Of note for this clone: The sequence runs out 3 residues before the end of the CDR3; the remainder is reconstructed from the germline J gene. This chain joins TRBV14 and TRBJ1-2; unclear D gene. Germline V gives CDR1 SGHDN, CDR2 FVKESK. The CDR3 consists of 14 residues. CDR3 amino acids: CASSQDYLVGGYTF. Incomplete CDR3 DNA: TGTGCCAGCAGCCAAGATTACTTGGTCGGGGGC.

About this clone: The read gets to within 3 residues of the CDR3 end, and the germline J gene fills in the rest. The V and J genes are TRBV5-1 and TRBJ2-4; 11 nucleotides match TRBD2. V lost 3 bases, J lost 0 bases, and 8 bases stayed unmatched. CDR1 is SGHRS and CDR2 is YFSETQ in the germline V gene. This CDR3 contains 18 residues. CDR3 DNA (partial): TGCGCCAGCAGCTCCCATTTCACTAGCGGGAGAGCCAAAAACATT. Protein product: CASSSHFTSGRAKNI. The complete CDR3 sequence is CASSSHFTSGRAKNIQYF.